This TCR beta chain originates from a study of blood T cell repertoires in COVID-19. Recruitment covered 20 to 25 US areas and drew participants whose ages spanned about 18 to 100 years. Categorization into cohorts depended on clinical history that participants reported. The germline V and J ends were trimmed by 2 bases and 3 bases, with 9 bases remaining between them. Germline V lookup: CDR1 SGHDT, CDR2 YYEEEE. The CDR3 has 14 residues. Measured with immunoSEQ multiplex PCR; TCRdb has only the in-frame clones, and not every one. The sample consists of about 240,000 clones, approximately 88% of them appearing once.

Sequencing was performed on PBMCs or T cells enriched from blood (not recorded which). The receptor was derived from a woman in her 30s with acute COVID-19. J is TRBJ1-3 and V is TRBV5-6, with a possible D match to TRBD1 (5 bases). CDR3 bases: TGTGCCAGCAGCTTAACAGGTGGTGGAAACACCATATATTTT. It is translated as CASSLTGGGNTIYF.